This T cell receptor beta chain emerged from a study of cytomegalovirus exposure and HLA in healthy donors. Overall study findings and caveats: Later analysis placed DRB1 highest and HLA-C lowest in TCR association rates, which differed by HLA locus.

The PCR used 60 Vbeta and 13 Jbeta primers. This table comes from immunoSEQ multiplex PCR, and its TCRdb copy is limited to in-frame clones, with some not included. The repertoire consists of 90,000 to 150,000 clones, with around 84% occurring once and the leading ten covering 2.5% to 3.5%. With regard to this clone: Its antigen is still unknown.

This CDR3 spans 17 amino acids. The V segment lost 5 bases and the J segment 7 bases; nucleotides outside the gene matches: 18. The germline CDR1 and CDR2 sequences are SEHNR and FQNEAQ (reference sequence). The rearrangement uses TRBV7-9 and TRBJ2-5, with 8 bases fitting TRBD2. This TCR derives from a young woman in good health and CMV-seropositive. The sample consisted of PBMCs. The CDR3: CASSPAASGSVTGTQYF. The CDR3 DNA sequence: TGTGCCAGCAGCCCGGCGGCTAGCGGGTCAGTCACGGGGACCCAGTACTTC.